The TCR beta chain under discussion was sequenced for a study of vaccination effects on CD4 cells after COVID-19. General observations from the study: Whether induced by infection or by vaccine, clones showed marked clonal contraction late after vaccination. Nearly all vaccine-induced clones in healthy recipients recognized only SARS-CoV-2.

With respect to this clone: The antigen is not known.

The data were produced by immunoSEQ multiplex PCR, yet TCRdb's version contains in-frame clones alone and is incomplete. The table lists 20,000 to 30,000 clones, more than 60% of them singletons. Germline V gene lookup returns CDR1 MDHEN and CDR2 SYDVKM. V lost 1 base and J lost 5; bases outside the gene matches: 13. This CDR3 has 17 residues. Pools of viral peptides were used by the ViraFEST assay to expand antigen-specific CD4+ T cells ahead of sequencing. CD4+ T cells were isolated after around 10 days of culture. Each participant received a vaccine that was either BNT162b2 or mRNA-1273, given as two doses. Wells containing over 1.5 million PBMC each were cultured with about 9 IU/ml IL-2 and 10 ug/ml peptides. Replacing half the medium with IL-2 medium was done on days 3 and 7.

The TCR comes from a human donor who received a COVID-19 vaccine. The sample here was CD4+ T cells from PBMCs cultured with HCoV-NL63 spike peptides, taken after COVID-19 vaccination. The V and J genes are TRBV28 and TRBJ1-2; 7 positions agree with TRBD1. The CDR3, as DNA: TGTGCCAGCAGTTTATCTTTTGGGACAGCAGATGAGTATGGCTACACCTTC. Protein: CASSLSFGTADEYGYTF.